The source of this TCR beta chain is a study of blood T cell repertoires in COVID-19. Original methodology: From reference gene primer amplification, estimates of nucleated cell counts were derived. TCRdb's copy holds only in-frame clones and misses some; the assay was immunoSEQ multiplex PCR. The V and J calls and the clone size are those of that table, but D and trimming were determined from the DNA. The profile shows under 300,000 clones, around 82% of them singletons. In germline, CDR1 is SNHLY, CDR2 FYNNEI. The CDR3 runs 13 residues. Losses at the gene ends were 8 bases for V and 6 bases for J; bases not matched to a gene: 6.

Sequencing input: peripheral blood. J is TRBJ1-4 and V is TRBV2; 7 bases are shared with TRBD1. The clonotype comes from an elderly woman with active or convalescent COVID-19. CDR3 protein: CASLGDSDEKLFF. The DNA for the CDR3 is TGTGCCAGCCTGGGGGACAGTGATGAAAAACTGTTTTTT.